This T cell receptor beta chain was recorded in a study of cytomegalovirus exposure and HLA in healthy donors. Use of 60 Vbeta and 13 Jbeta primers characterized the PCR. Using immunoSEQ multiplex PCR, the repertoire was profiled, and TCRdb retains in-frame clones only, with some absent. The ten top clones account for approximately 1.7%, within a sample of tens of thousands of clones. Germline-derived CDR1 and CDR2 are MDHEN and SYDVKM. The CDR3 loop spans 15 amino acids. Trimming shortened V by 6 bases and J by 9 bases, and 21 bases separated the two germline ends. The sequence came from a woman aged 25 to 39 in good health and CMV-seronegative. The chain has TRBV28 and TRBJ2-1, with D possibly matching TRBD2 (6 bases). Sequenced input: PBMCs. In DNA form, the CDR3 reads TGTGCCAGCAGCTCGCCCGGGACTGCGAGGGGTGAGCAGTTCTTC. Translation: CASSSPGTARGEQFF. The variable domain in full, completed from reference TRBV28 and TRBJ2-1, reads DVKVTQSSRYLVKRTGEKVFLECVQDMDHENMFWYRQDPGLGLRLIYFSYDVKMKEKGDIPEGYSVSREKKERFSLILESASTNQTSMYLCASSSPGTARGEQFFGPGTRLTVL.